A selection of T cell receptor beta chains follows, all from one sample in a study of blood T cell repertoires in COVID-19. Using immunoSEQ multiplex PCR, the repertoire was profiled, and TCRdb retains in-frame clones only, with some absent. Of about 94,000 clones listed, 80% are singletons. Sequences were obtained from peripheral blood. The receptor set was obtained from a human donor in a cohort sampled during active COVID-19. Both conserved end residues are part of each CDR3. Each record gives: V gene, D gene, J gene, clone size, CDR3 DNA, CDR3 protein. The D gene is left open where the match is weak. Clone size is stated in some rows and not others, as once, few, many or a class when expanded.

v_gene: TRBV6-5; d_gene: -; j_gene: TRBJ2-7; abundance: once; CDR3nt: TGTGCCAGCAGTCCGGGGTTTGAGCAGTACTTC; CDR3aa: CASSPGFEQYF
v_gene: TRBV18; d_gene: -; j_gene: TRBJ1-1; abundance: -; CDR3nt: TGTGCCAGCTCACGGGAGAGCACTGAAGCTTTCTTT; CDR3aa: CASSRESTEAFF
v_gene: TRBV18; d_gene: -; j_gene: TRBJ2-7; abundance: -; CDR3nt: TGTGCCAGCTCCCCTCGGCAGGCCTCCAACGAGCAGTACTTC; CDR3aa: CASSPRQASNEQYF
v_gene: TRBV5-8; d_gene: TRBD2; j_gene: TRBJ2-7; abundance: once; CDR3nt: TGTGCCAGCAGCCATCGTACCGGGACTAGCGAGCAGTACTTC; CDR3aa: CASSHRTGTSEQYF
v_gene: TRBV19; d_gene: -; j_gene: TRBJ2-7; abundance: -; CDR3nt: TGTGCCAGTAGTATAGGAACTTCCTACGAGCAGTACTTC; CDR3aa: CASSIGTSYEQYF
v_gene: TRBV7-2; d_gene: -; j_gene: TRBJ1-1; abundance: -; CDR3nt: TGTGCCAGCAGCTTATTAAACAGCATGAACACTGAAGCTTTCTTT; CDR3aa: CASSLLNSMNTEAFF
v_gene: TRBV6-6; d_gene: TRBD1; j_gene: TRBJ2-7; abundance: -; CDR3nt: TGTGCCAGCAGCCGATCGACGACAGGGGGGGACGAGCAGTACTTC; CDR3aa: CASSRSTTGGDEQYF
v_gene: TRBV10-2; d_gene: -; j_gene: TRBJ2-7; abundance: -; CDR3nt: TGCGCCAGCAGCCCACAGTACGAGCAGTACTTC; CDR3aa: CASSPQYEQYF
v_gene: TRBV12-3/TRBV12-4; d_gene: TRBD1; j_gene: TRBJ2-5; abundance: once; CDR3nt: TGTGCCAGCAGTTTGGACAGGGAAGAGACCCAGTACTTC; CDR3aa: CASSLDREETQYF
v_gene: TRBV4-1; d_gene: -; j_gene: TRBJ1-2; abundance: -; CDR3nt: TGCGCCAGCAGCCAAGAGGACAGTATTCCCTATGGCTACACCTTC; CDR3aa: CASSQEDSIPYGYTF
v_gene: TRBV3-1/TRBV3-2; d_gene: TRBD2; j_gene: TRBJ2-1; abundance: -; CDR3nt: TGTGCCAGCAGCCCGCCGGGACTAGCATCCAATGAGCAGTTCTTC; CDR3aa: CASSPPGLASNEQFF
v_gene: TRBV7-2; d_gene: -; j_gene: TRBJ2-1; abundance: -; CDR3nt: TGTGCCAGCAGCTCAGAGGTCCCCAATGAGCAGTTCTTC; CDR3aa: CASSSEVPNEQFF
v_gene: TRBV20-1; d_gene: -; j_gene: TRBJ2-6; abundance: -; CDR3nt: TGCAGTGCTAGTAGGACGGCGGGCTCTGGGGCCAACGTCCTGACTTTC; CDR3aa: CSASRTAGSGANVLTF
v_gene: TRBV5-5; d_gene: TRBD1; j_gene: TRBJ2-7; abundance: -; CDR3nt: TGTGCCAGCACCCCGAGTTTGACAGGGGGTGGGCGGGACTACGAGCAGTACTTC; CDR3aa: CASTPSLTGGGRDYEQYF
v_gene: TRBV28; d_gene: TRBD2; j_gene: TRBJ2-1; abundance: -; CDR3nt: TGTGCCAGCAGCCCTCAGCGCCTTAGCGGGAGTTATTCCAATGAGCAGTTCTTC; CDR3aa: CASSPQRLSGSYSNEQFF
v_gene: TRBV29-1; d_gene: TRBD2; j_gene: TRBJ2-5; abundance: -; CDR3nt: TGCAGCGTTGAAGCGGGAGGAGAAGAGACCCAGTACTTC; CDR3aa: CSVEAGGEETQYF
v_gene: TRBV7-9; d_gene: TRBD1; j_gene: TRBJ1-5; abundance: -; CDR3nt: TGTGCCAGCAGCCAACAGGGGATTGGGGCCCAGCATTTT; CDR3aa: CASSQQGIGAQHF
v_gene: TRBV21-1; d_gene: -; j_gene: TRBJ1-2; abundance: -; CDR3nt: TGTGCCAGCAGCAAAGGCCGGGGGGGAGGCTACACCTTC; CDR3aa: CASSKGRGGGYTF
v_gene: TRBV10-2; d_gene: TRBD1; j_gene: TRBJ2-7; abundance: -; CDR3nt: TGCGCCAGCACCACGGGACAGCACGAGCAGTACTTC; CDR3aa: CASTTGQHEQYF
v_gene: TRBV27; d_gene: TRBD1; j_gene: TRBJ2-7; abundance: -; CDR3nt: TGTGCCAGCAGTTCCCTCGGACAGGGGCGGTACGAGCAGTACTTC; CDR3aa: CASSSLGQGRYEQYF
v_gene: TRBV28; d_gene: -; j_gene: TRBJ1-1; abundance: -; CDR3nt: TGTGCCAGCAGTACCCGGGGGGGGCAGATTGAAGCTTTCTTT; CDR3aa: CASSTRGGQIEAFF
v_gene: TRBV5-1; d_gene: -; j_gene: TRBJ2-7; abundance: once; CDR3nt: TGCGCCAGCAGGCCCGGGACACAAAACTACGAGCAGTACTTC; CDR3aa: CASRPGTQNYEQYF
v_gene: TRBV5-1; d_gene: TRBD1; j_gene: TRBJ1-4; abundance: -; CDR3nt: TGCGCCAGCAGCTTGGGCTCCGGGACAGGGAGAGAAAAACTGTTTTTT; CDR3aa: CASSLGSGTGREKLFF
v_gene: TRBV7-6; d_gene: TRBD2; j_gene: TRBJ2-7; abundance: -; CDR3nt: TGTGCCAGCAGCTTAAGCCTTTGGACTAGCGGGACTCCGGGGGAGCAGTACTTC; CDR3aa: CASSLSLWTSGTPGEQYF
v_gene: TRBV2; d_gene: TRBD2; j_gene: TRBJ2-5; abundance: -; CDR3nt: TGTGCCAGCAGTGTTAGACTAGCGGGAGGTTCGGGGCAAGAGACCCAGTACTTC; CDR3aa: CASSVRLAGGSGQETQYF
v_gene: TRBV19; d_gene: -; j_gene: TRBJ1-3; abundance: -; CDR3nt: TGTGCCAGTAGTTCTCGACAGACCGCCTCTGGAAACACCATATATTTT; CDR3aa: CASSSRQTASGNTIYF
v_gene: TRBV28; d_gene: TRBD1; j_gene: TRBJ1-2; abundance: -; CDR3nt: TGTGCCAGCAGCCCATACTCCGGGACAGGGGGTATCGTGGACTATGGCTACACCTTC; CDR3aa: CASSPYSGTGGIVDYGYTF
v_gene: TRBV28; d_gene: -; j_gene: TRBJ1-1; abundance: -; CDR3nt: TGTGCCAGCAGTTTACCGGGGAAATCGGCTGAAGCTTTCTTT; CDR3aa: CASSLPGKSAEAFF
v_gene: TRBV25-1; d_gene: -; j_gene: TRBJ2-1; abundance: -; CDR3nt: TGTGCCAGCAGTGACACTAGGTTCTATTACAATGAGCAGTTCTTC; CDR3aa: CASSDTRFYYNEQFF
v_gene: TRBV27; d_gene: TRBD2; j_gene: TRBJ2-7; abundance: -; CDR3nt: TGTGCCAGCAGTTTCACTAGCGGGAGTGGCGAGCAGTACTTC; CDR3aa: CASSFTSGSGEQYF
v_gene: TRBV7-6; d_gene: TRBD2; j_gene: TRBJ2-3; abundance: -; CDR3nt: TGTGCCAGCAGCTTAGATTTAGGCAGCGGGAGTGGTACGCAGTATTTT; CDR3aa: CASSLDLGSGSGTQYF
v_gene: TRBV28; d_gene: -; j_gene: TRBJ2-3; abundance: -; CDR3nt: TGTGCCAGCACCGAGCGAAGCACAGATACGCAGTATTTT; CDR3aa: CASTERSTDTQYF
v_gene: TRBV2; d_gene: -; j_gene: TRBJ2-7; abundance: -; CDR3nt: TGTGCCAGCAGTGACTCAGTGGTCACGGAGCAGTACTTC; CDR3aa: CASSDSVVTEQYF
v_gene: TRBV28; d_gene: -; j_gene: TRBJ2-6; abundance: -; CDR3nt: TGTGCCAGCAGGAAGCGGCCGCGCTCTGGGGCCAACGTCCTGACTTTC; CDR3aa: CASRKRPRSGANVLTF
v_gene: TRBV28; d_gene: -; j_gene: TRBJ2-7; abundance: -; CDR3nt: TGTGCCAGCAGTTTTTTCGGAGTCTACGAGCAGTACTTC; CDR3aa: CASSFFGVYEQYF
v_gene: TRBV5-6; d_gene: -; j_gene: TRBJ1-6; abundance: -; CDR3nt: TGTGCCAGCAGCTGGGGACAAGATAATTCACCCCTCCACTTT; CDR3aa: CASSWGQDNSPLHF
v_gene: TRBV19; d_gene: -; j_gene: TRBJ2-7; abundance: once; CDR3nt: TGTGCCAGTAGTCCCGATAGTTTTAGCTCCTACGAGCAGTACTTC; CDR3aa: CASSPDSFSSYEQYF
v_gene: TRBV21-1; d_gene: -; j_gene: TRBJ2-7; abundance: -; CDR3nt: TGTGCCATTACCAGCGGGAGGGCCCTAAGAATAGGTTACGAGCAGTACTTC; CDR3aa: CAITSGRALRIGYEQYF
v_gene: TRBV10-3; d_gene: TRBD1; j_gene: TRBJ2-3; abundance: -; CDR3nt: TGTGCCATCAGCCAGGGGGTCACAGATACGCAGTATTTT; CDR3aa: CAISQGVTDTQYF
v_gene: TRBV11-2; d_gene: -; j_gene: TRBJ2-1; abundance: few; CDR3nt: TGTGCCAGCAGCTCTAGCCGGATTTACAATGAGCAGTTCTTC; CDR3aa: CASSSSRIYNEQFF
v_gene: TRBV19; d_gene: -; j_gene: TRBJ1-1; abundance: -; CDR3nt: TGTGCCAGTAGGGAGACAGTGAACACTGAAGCTTTCTTT; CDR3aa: CASRETVNTEAFF
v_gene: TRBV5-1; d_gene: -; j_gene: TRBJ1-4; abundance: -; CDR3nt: TGCGCCAGCAGCTTGGCAGGACAGCCTAATGAAAAACTGTTTTTT; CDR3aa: CASSLAGQPNEKLFF
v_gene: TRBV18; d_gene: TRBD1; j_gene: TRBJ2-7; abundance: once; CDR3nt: TGTGCCAGCTCACCGCTCGACGACAGGGCCTACGAGCAGTACTTC; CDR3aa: CASSPLDDRAYEQYF
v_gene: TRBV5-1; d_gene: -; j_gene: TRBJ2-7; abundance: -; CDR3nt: TGCGCCAGCAGCCCGACTGAGTCGGGGTACGAGCAGTACTTC; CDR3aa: CASSPTESGYEQYF
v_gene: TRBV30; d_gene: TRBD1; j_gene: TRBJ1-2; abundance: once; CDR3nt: TGTGCCTGGAGACACTCCCGGGACAGGGGGCTAGGCGGCTATGGCTACACCTTC; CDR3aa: CAWRHSRDRGLGGYGYTF
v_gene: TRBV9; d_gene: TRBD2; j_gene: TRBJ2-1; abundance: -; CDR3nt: TGTGCCAGCAGCCTAAGGACTAGCGGAGGCAATGAGCAGTTCTTC; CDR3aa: CASSLRTSGGNEQFF
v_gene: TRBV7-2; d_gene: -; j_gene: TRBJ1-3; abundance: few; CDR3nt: TGTGCCAGCAGCTCACAGGGTCCTGGAAACACCATATATTTT; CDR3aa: CASSSQGPGNTIYF
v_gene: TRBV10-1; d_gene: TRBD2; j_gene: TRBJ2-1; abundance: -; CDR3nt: TGCGCCAGCAGCGAAGCGGGAGGGAATGACAATGAGCAGTTCTTC; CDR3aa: CASSEAGGNDNEQFF
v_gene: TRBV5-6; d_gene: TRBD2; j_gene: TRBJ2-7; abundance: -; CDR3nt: TGTGCCAGCAGCCCGAGGCCGGGGGGCTACGAGCAGTACTTC; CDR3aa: CASSPRPGGYEQYF
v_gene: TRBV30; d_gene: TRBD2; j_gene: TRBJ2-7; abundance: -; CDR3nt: TGTGCCTGGAGTTCGGGGCTAGCGGGAGGATCGGTCTCTCGGGAGCAGTACTTC; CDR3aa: CAWSSGLAGGSVSREQYF
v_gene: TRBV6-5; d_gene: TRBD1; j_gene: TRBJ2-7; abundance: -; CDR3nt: TGTGCCAGCAGTTCGGCTAGGGACAGGGGGCTTGAGCAGTACTTC; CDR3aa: CASSSARDRGLEQYF
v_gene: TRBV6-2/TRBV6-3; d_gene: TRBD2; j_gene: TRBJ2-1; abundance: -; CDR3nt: TGTGCCAGCAGTTCACCATTCCTCGTTAGCGGGGGTGTTGGGTTCTTC; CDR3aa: CASSSPFLVSGGVGFF
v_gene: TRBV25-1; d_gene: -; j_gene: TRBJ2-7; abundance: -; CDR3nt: TGTGCCAGCAGTGGTCACGGGAGAGTTGATGAGCAGTACTTC; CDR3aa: CASSGHGRVDEQYF
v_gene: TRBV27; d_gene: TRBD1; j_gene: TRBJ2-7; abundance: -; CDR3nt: TGTGCCAGCAGTTTATCGGTTCAGGGGGCAGCCTACGAGCAGTACTTC; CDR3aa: CASSLSVQGAAYEQYF
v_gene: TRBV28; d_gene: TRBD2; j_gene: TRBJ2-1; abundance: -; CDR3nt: TGTGCCAGCAGTTGGACTAGCGGGCACAATGAGCAGTTCTTC; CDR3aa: CASSWTSGHNEQFF
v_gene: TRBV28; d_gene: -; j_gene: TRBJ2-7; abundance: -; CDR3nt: TGTGCCAGCACCCCAGGCGGGACTGCCTTCCGGCAGTACTTC; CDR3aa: CASTPGGTAFRQYF